This T cell receptor (beta chain) was found in a study of cytomegalovirus exposure and HLA in healthy donors. Whole-study results and caveats: It was confirmed in vitro that a few of the CMV-associated chains were specific for CMV antigens. Indistinguishable V segments, including TRBV6-2 and TRBV6-3, were excluded.

The V gene's germline CDR1 is SGHTA and CDR2 FQGTGA. The V end lost 1 base, the J end lost 7 bases, and 23 bases lay between the germline ends. This CDR3 region has 19 residues. Primers: 60 Vbeta forward and 13 Jbeta reverse. TCRdb keeps only in-frame clones here, not all; method: immunoSEQ multiplex PCR. The sample lists about 130,000 clones, 80% to 90% occurring once. Those who donated were healthy bone marrow donors. For this clone: The antigen is unknown.

The clonotype originates from a woman aged 25-40 years in good health and CMV-seronegative. Source material: PBMCs. The chain is built from TRBV7-3 and TRBJ1-6; D ambiguous. Written as DNA, the CDR3 is TGTGCCAGCAGCTTAAAGTTCACCCCTCCGCGGGTGCCCAATTCACCCCTCCACTTT. It translates to CASSLKFTPPRVPNSPLHF.